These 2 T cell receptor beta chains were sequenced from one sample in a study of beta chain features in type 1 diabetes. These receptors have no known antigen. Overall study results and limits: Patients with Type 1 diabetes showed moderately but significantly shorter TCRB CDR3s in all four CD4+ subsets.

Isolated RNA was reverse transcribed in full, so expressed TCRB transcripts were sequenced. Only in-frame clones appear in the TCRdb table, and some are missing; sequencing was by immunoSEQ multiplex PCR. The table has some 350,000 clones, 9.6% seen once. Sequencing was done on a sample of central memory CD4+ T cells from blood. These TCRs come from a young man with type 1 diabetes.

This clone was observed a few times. The CDR3 sequence is CSADTTDTQYF. In DNA form, the CDR3 reads TGCAGTGCTGACACCACAGATACGCAGTATTTT. The chain employs TRBV20-1 and TRBJ2-3; D is unclear. The germline V gene has CDR1 DFQATT and CDR2 SNEGSKA (reference sequence). V lost 5 bases, J lost 2 bases, and 5 bases lay in between. This CDR3 has 11 amino acids.

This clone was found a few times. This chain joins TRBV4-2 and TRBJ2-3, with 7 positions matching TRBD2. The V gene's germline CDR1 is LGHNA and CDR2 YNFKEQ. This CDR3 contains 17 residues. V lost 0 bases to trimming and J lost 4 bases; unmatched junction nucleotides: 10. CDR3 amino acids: CASSQDVVAGVADTQYF. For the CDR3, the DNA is TGTGCCAGCAGCCAAGATGTAGTGGCGGGAGTCGCAGATACGCAGTATTTT.